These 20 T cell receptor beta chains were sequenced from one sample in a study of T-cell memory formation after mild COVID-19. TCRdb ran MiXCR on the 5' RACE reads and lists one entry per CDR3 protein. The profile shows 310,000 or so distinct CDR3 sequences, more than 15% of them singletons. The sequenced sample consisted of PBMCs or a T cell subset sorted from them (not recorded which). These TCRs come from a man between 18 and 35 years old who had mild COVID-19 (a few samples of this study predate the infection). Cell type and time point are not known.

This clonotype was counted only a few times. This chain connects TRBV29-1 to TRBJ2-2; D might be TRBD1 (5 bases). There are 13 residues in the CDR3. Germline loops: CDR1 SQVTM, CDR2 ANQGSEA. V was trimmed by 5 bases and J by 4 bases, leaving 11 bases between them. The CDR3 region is CSVWKGLTGELFF. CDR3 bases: TGCAGCGTTTGGAAGGGGCTCACCGGGGAGCTGTTTTTT.

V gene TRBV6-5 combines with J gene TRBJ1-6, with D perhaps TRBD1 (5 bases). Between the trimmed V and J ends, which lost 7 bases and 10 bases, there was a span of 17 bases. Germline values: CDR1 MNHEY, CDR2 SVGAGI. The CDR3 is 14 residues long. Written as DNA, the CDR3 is TGTGCCAGCACTCCCGGGGGACGTAGGTCACCCCTCCACTTT. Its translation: CASTPGGRRSPLHF.

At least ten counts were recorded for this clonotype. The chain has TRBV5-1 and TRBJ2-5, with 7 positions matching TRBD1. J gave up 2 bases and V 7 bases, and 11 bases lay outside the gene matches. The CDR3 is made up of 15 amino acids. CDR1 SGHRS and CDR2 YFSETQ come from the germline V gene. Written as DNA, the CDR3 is TGCGCCAGCGGCGACCCCGGGACAGTGCAAGAGACCCAGTACTTC. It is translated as CASGDPGTVQETQYF.

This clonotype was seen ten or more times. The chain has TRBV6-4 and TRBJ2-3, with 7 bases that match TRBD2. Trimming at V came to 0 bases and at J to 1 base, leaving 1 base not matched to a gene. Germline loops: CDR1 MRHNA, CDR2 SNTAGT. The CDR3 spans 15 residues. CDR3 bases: TGTGCCAGCAGTGACTCGAGCGGGGGCACAGATACGCAGTATTTT. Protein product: CASSDSSGGTDTQYF.

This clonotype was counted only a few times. CDR3 protein: CASSYGQKDGYTF. The DNA for the CDR3 is TGTGCCAGCAGTTACGGGCAAAAGGATGGCTACACCTTC. J is TRBJ1-2 and V is TRBV6-5; no reliable D call. V lost 2 bases and J 6 bases, leaving 10 bases between the germline ends. CDR1 is MNHEY and CDR2 is SVGAGI in the germline V gene. The CDR3 spans 13 residues.

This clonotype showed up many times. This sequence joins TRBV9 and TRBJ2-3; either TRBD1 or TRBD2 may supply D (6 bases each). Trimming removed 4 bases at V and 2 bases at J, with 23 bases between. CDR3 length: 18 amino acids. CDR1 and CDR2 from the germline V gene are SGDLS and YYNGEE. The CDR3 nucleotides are TGTGCCAGCAGCCCACGGAGGGGGGCAGCGTACTTCACAGATACGCAGTATTTT. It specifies CASSPRRGAAYFTDTQYF. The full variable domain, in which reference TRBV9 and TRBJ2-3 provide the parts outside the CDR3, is DSGVTQTPKHLITATGQRVTLRCSPRSGDLSVYWYQQSLDQGLQFLIQYYNGEERAKGNILERFSAQQFPDLHSELNLSSLELGDSALYFCASSPRRGAAYFTDTQYFGPGTRLTVL.

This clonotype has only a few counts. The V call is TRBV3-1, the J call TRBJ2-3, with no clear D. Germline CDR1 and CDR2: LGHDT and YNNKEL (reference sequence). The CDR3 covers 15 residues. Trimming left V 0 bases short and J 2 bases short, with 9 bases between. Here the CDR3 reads CASSQDRQATDTQYF. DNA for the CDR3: TGTGCCAGCAGCCAAGACCGCCAGGCCACAGATACGCAGTATTTT.

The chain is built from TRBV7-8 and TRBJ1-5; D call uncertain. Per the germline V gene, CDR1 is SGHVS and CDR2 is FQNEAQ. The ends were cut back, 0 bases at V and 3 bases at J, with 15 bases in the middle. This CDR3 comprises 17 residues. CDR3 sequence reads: CASSLAIRPVHNQPQHF. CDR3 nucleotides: TGTGCCAGCAGCTTAGCTATTAGACCAGTCCACAATCAGCCCCAGCATTTT.

CDR3: CSVREGGDQYF. The CDR3 coding sequence is TGCAGCGTTAGAGAGGGTGGGGACCAGTACTTC. This chain joins TRBV29-1 and TRBJ2-5; the D gene is possibly TRBD2 (5 bases). V lost 5 bases, J lost 10 bases, and 14 bases lay in between. Germline-derived CDR1 and CDR2 are SQVTM and ANQGSEA. The CDR3 is made up of 11 amino acids.

This CDR3 reads CASSRRDLNTDTQYF. DNA for the CDR3: TGTGCCAGCAGCCGTCGGGACCTCAACACAGATACGCAGTATTTT. The chain has TRBV7-9 and TRBJ2-3; the D gene could be TRBD1 or TRBD2 (5 bases each). CDR1 is SEHNR, CDR2 FQNEAQ, per germline (reference sequence). The CDR3 is 15 amino acids. V lost 5 bases, J lost 2 bases, and 14 bases lay in between.

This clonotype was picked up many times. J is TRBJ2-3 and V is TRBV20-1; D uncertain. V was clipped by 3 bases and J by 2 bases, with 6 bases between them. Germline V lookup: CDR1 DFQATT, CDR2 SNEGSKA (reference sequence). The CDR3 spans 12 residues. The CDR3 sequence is CSARTVTDTQYF. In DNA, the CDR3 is TGCAGTGCTAGGACTGTCACAGATACGCAGTATTTT.

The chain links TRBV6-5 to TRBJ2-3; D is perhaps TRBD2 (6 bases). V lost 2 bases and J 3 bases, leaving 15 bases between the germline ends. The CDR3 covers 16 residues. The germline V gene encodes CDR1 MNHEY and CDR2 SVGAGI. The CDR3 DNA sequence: TGTGCCAGCAGTTACCTGGGGGGAGGACGGACAGATACGCAGTATTTT. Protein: CASSYLGGGRTDTQYF.

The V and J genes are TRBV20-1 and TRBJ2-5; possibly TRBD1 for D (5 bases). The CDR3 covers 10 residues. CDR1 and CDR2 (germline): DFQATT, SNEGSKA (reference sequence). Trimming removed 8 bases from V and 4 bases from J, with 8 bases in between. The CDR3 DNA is TGCAGTCCCAGGGCAGAGACCCAGTACTTC. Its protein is CSPRAETQYF.

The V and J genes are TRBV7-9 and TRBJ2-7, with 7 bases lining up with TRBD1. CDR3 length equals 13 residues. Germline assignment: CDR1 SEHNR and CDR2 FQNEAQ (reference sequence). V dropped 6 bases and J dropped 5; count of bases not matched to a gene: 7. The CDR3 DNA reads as TGTGCCAGCAGTCAGGCAGGGGGTAACGAGCAGTACTTC. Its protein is CASSQAGGNEQYF.

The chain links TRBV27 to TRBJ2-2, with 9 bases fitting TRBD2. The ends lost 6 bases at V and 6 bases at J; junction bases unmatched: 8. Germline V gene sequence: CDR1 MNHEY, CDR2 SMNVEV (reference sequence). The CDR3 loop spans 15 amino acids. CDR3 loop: CASRTGLAGAGELFF. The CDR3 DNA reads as TGTGCCAGCAGGACGGGACTAGCCGGCGCCGGGGAGCTGTTTTTT.

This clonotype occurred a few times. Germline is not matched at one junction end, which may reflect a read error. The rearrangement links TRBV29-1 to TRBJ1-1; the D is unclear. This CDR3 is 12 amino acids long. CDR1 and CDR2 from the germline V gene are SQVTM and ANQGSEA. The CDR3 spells CSVIPMNNEAFF. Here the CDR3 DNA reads TGCAGCGTCATTCCTATGAACAATGAAGCTTTCTTT.

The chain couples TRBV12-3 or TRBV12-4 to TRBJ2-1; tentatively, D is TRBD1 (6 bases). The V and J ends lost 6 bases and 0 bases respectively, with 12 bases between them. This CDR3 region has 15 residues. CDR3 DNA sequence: TGTGCCAGCAGCGAGGACAGTAGCTCCTACAATGAGCAGTTCTTC. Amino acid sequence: CASSEDSSSYNEQFF.

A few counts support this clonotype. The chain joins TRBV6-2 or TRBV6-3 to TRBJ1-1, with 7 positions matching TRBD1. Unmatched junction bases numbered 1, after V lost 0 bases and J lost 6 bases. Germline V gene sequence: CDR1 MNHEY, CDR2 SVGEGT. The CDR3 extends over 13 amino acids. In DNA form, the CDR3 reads TGTGCCAGCAGTTACTCAACAGGGGCTGAAGCTTTCTTT. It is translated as CASSYSTGAEAFF.

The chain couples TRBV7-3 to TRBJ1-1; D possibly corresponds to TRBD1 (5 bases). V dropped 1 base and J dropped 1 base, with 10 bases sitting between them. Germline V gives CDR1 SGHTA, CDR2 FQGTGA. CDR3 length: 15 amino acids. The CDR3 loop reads CASSLIGGGNTEAFF. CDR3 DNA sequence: TGTGCCAGCAGCTTAATAGGCGGGGGGAACACTGAAGCTTTCTTT.

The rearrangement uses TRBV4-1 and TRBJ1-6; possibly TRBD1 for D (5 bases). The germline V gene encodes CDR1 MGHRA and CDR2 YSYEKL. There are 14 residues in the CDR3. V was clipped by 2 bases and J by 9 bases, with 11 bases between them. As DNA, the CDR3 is TGCGCCAGCAGCCAAAGGGACGAGGCTTCACCCCTCCACTTT. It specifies CASSQRDEASPLHF.